Reported below is one T cell receptor beta chain. Sequenced by immunoSEQ multiplex PCR; TCRdb stores in-frame clones only, minus some. The data show roughly 99,000 clones, with about nine tenths seen just once and about 1.9% held by the top ten. The sample originates from a study of preoperative IRX-2 immunotherapy in early breast cancer. The treatment is: preoperative locoregional IRX-2 cytokine immunotherapy. This phase Ib study tested locoregional IRX-2 cytokine immunotherapy given before surgery. Per the germline V gene, CDR1 is WSHSY and CDR2 is SAAADI. The CDR3 has 13 residues. V was clipped by 3 bases and J by 7 bases, with 9 bases between them.

The material sequenced was tumor tissue, taken after IRX-2 immunotherapy. J is TRBJ2-2 and V is TRBV10-2; D ambiguous. The clonotype originates from a human donor with breast cancer. The CDR3 here is CASSDPAVGELFF. Written as DNA, the CDR3 is TGCGCCAGCAGTGACCCCGCCGTCGGGGAGCTGTTTTTT.